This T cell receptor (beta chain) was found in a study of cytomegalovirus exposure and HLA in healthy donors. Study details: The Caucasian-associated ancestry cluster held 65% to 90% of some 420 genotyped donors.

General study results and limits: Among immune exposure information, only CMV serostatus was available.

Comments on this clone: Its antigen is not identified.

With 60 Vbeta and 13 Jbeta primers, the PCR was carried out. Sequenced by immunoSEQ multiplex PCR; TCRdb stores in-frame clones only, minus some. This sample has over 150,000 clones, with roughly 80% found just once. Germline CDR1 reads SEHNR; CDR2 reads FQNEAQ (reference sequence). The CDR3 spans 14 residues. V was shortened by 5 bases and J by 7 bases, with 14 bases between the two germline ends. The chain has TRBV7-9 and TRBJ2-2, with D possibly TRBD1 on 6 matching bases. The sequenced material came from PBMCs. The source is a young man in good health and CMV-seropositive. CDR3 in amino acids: CASSNTGTNGELFF. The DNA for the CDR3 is TGTGCCAGCAGCAACACAGGGACCAACGGGGAGCTGTTTTTT.